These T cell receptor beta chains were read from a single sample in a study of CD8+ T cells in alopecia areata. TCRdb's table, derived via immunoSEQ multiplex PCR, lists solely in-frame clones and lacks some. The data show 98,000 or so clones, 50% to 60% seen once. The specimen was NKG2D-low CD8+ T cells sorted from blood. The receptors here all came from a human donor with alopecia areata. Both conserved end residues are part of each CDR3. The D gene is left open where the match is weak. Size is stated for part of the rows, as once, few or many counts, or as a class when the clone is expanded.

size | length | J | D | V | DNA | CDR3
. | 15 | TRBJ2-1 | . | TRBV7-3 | TGTGCCAGCAGCGTGGGGACTCCCGACTACAATGAGCAGTTCTTC | CASSVGTPDYNEQFF
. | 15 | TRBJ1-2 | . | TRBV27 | TGTGCCAGCAGTTTCCGGGACACCTCTAACTATGGCTACACCTTC | CASSFRDTSNYGYTF
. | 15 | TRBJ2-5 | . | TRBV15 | TGTGCCACCAGCAGAGTAGGTCAGGCGATAGAGACCCAGTACTTC | CATSRVGQAIETQYF
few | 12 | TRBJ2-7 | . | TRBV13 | TGTGCCAGCAGCCCTGGACGCTACGAGCAGTACTTC | CASSPGRYEQYF
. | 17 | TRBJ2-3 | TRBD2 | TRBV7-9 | TGTGCCAGCAGCTCGACCCGGGGGGGAAAAAATCCAGATACGCAGTATTTT | CASSSTRGGKNPDTQYF
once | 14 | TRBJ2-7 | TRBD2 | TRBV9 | TGTGCCAGCAGCGTAGCACTAGCGGGAGACGAGCAGTACTTC | CASSVALAGDEQYF
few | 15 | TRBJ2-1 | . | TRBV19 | TGTGCCAGTAGTTCGAGCGGGCGATCCTACAATGAGCAGTTCTTC | CASSSSGRSYNEQFF
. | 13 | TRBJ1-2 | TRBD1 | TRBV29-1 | TGCAGCGTTGAAAAGTTGGCAGGGGGTGGCTACACCTTC | CSVEKLAGGGYTF
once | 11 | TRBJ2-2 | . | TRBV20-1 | TGCAGTGCTAGAGCTGGCCGGGAGCTGTTTTTT | CSARAGRELFF
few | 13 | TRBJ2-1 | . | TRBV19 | TGTGCCAGTAGCATTCAAAGCGGTTTAGAGCAGTTCTTC | CASSIQSGLEQFF
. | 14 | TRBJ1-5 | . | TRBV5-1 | TGCGCCAGCAGCTTGCTCGGGGTCGAGCAGCCCCAGCATTTT | CASSLLGVEQPQHF
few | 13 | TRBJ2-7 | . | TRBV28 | TGTGCCGCTGAGGAAGAGGAAACCTACGAGCAGTACTTC | CAAEEEETYEQYF
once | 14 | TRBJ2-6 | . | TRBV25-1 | TGTGCCAGCAGGCCGGAATCTCGGGCCAACGTCCTGACTTTC | CASRPESRANVLTF
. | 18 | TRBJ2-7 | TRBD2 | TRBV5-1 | TGCGCCAGCAGCTTGGGGGTTGTGGTCCTAGCGGGACTCGTCGAGCAGTACTTC | CASSLGVVVLAGLVEQYF
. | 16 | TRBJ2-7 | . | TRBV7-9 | TGTGCCAGCAGCAGCTACCCTCGGGACACAACCTACGAGCAGTACTTC | CASSSYPRDTTYEQYF
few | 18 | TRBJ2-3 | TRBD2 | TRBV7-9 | TGTGCCAGCAGCCATTCGAAGCCGGGACTAGCGGACACAGATACGCAGTATTTT | CASSHSKPGLADTDTQYF
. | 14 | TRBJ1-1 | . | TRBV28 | TGTGCCAGCAGTTTCGCCGCCCGGGACACTGAAGCTTTCTTT | CASSFAARDTEAFF
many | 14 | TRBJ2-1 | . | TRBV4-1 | TGCGCCAGCAGCCAAGATGCAGCTTACAATGAGCAGTTCTTC | CASSQDAAYNEQFF
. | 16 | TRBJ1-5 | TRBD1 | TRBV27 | TGTGCCAGCAGTTTACTCGGACAGGGAGGCAATCAGCCCCAGCATTTT | CASSLLGQGGNQPQHF
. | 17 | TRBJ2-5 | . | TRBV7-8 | TGTGCCAGCAAGCCCCAGCCTGTGCGGGCCTTCCAAGAGACCCAGTACTTC | CASKPQPVRAFQETQYF
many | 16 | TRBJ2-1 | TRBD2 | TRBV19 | TGTGCCAGTAGTACCGGGACTAGCGGGAGTTTAGTTGAGCAGTTCTTC | CASSTGTSGSLVEQFF
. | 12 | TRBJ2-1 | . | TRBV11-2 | TGTGCCAGCAGCTTAGATCGCGTGGAGCAGTTCTTC | CASSLDRVEQFF
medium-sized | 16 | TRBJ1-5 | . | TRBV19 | TGTGCCAGTAGTATAGCCCTCGACTCCGGTGGGCAGCCCCAGCATTTT | CASSIALDSGGQPQHF
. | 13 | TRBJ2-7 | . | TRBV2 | TGTGCCAGCTGGGAAATAGGCTCCTACGAGCAGTACTTC | CASWEIGSYEQYF
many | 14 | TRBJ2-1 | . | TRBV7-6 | TGTGCCAGCAGCTCCGGGGGCAGCTTCAATGAGCAGTTCTTC | CASSSGGSFNEQFF
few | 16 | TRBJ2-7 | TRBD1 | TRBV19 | TGTGCCAGTAGTACCCACCGGGACAGGAGCTCCTACGAGCAGTACTTC | CASSTHRDRSSYEQYF
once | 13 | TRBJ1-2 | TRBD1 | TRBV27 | TGTGCCAGCAGACCAGGGGGCCTCTATGGCTACACCTTC | CASRPGGLYGYTF
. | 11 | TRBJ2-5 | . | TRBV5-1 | TGCGCCAGCAGCTTGGTTGAGACCCAGTACTTC | CASSLVETQYF
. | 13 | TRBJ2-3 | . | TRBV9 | TGTGCCAGCAGCGTAATCTCCACAGATACGCAGTATTTT | CASSVISTDTQYF
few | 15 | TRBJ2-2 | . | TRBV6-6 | TGTGCCAGCAGTTACGCAGGGGCGCGTATCGGGGAGCTGTTTTTT | CASSYAGARIGELFF
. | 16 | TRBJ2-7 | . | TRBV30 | TGTGCCTGGAGTGTAGATTGGGGGCAGGGGACCTACGAGCAGTACTTC | CAWSVDWGQGTYEQYF
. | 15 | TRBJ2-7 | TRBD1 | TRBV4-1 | TGCGCCAGCAGCCAAGAGACAGGGGGCACCTACGAGCAGTACTTC | CASSQETGGTYEQYF
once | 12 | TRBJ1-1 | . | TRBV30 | TGTGCCTGGTGGGGGCTGTCAGATGAAGCTTTCTTT | CAWWGLSDEAFF
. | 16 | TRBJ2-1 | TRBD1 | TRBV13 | TGTGCCAGCAGCTTAGGCGAGGGACAGTCTCACAATGAGCAGTTCTTC | CASSLGEGQSHNEQFF
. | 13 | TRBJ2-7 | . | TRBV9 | TGTGCCAGCAGCGTAGTTACAAACGGGGAGCAGTACTTC | CASSVVTNGEQYF
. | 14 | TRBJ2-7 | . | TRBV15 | TGTGCCACCAGCAGGCAGGGCCGCTTGAACGAGCAGTACTTC | CATSRQGRLNEQYF
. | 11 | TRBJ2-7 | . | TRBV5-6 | TGTGCCAGCAGCGCTTTAGGGGAGGAGTACTTC | CASSALGEEYF
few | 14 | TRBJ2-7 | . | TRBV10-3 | TGTGCCATCAAGGACAGAGTTGCCTCCTACGAGCAGTACTTC | CAIKDRVASYEQYF
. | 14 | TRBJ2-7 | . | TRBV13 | TGTGCCAGCTCGACCGGGGAGCGGTCTTACGAGCAGTACTTC | CASSTGERSYEQYF
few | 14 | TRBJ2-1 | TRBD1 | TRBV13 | TGTGCCAGCAGCTTAGGGACAGGGAACAATGAGCAGTTCTTC | CASSLGTGNNEQFF
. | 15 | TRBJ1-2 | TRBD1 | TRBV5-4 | TGTGCCAGCAGCCCGGAGACAGGGGCTAACTATGGCTACACCTTC | CASSPETGANYGYTF
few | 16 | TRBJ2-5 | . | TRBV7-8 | TGTGCCAGCAGCTTAAAGGGGGACACGTACCAAGAGACCCAGTACTTC | CASSLKGDTYQETQYF
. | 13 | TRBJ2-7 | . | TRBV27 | TGTGCCAGCAGTTTACCGGGGTACAACGAGCAGTACTTC | CASSLPGYNEQYF
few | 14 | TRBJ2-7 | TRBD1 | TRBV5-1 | TGCGCCAGCAGCTCCGGGACAGAGGCCTACGAGCAGTACTTC | CASSSGTEAYEQYF
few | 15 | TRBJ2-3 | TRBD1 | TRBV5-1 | TGCGCCAGCAGCCCGGGACAGGGTGGCACAGATACGCAGTATTTT | CASSPGQGGTDTQYF